A selection of T cell receptor beta chains follows, all from one sample in a study of long-term antiretroviral therapy in people with HIV. Libraries were prepared by immunoSEQ multiplex PCR; TCRdb keeps only in-frame clonotypes and omits some of them. The data show about 40,000 clones, roughly four fifths seen once. The material was unsorted PBMCs, obtained 1 year after starting antiretroviral therapy. These receptors all stem from a man aged 18 to 30 with HIV. Each CDR3 is given with its conserved first and last residue. A D gene is named only where the DNA matches it firmly. Clone size appears in some rows only: once, few, many, or a class for an expanded clone.

D: NA
V: TRBV5-8
J: TRBJ2-3
size: NA
CDR3: CASSSPTGDTQYF
DNA: TGTGCCAGCAGCTCTCCAACGGGAGATACGCAGTATTTT

D: TRBD1
V: TRBV6-5
J: TRBJ2-7
size: NA
CDR3: CASSYRVGQGYEQYF
DNA: TGTGCCAGCAGTTACCGAGTGGGACAGGGGTACGAGCAGTACTTC

D: TRBD1
V: TRBV27
J: TRBJ1-4
size: NA
CDR3: CASSMGQGYEKLFF
DNA: TGTGCCAGCAGTATGGGACAGGGGTATGAAAAACTGTTTTTT

D: NA
V: TRBV29-1
J: TRBJ2-3
size: NA
CDR3: CSVVHEGRIGDTQYF
DNA: TGCAGCGTTGTTCATGAAGGACGCATCGGAGATACGCAGTATTTT

D: NA
V: TRBV7-8
J: TRBJ2-1
size: NA
CDR3: CASSNSGAHNEQFF
DNA: TGTGCCAGCAGCAACTCCGGGGCCCACAATGAGCAGTTCTTC

D: NA
V: TRBV15
J: TRBJ2-3
size: NA
CDR3: CATSSGGRDTQYF
DNA: TGTGCCACCAGCAGCGGGGGTAGAGATACGCAGTATTTT

D: NA
V: TRBV11-2
J: TRBJ1-6
size: few
CDR3: CASSRSPASIQDLHF
DNA: TGTGCCAGCAGCAGGTCCCCTGCCTCAATTCAAGACCTCCACTTT

D: NA
V: TRBV5-4
J: TRBJ2-7
size: NA
CDR3: CASSLASPPEQYF
DNA: TGTGCCAGCAGCTTGGCTAGTCCTCCCGAGCAGTACTTC

D: NA
V: TRBV4-1
J: TRBJ1-3
size: NA
CDR3: CASSQKQQGPPSLGGNTIYF
DNA: TGCGCCAGCAGCCAGAAGCAACAGGGACCCCCTTCCTTAGGCGGAAACACCATATATTTT

D: NA
V: TRBV9
J: TRBJ2-7
size: medium-sized
CDR3: CASSDTDRGVSSYEQYF
DNA: TGTGCCAGCAGCGATACGGATCGAGGGGTGTCATCCTACGAGCAGTACTTC

D: NA
V: TRBV28
J: TRBJ2-7
size: NA
CDR3: CASSLSNYEQYF
DNA: TGTGCCAGCAGTTTGAGCAATTACGAGCAGTACTTC

D: NA
V: TRBV19
J: TRBJ2-7
size: NA
CDR3: CASSIAPGSPKYF
DNA: TGTGCCAGTAGTATAGCCCCAGGGTCTCCGAAGTACTTC

D: TRBD2
V: TRBV10-3
J: TRBJ2-5
size: NA
CDR3: CAISGVAGAQETQYF
DNA: TGTGCCATCAGTGGAGTAGCGGGGGCACAAGAGACCCAGTACTTC

D: NA
V: TRBV19
J: TRBJ1-1
size: few
CDR3: CASKSGGTEAFF
DNA: TGTGCCAGTAAGTCAGGAGGCACTGAAGCTTTCTTT

D: NA
V: TRBV2
J: TRBJ1-4
size: NA
CDR3: CASSEPRAANEKLFF
DNA: TGTGCCAGCAGTGAACCCAGGGCGGCTAATGAAAAACTGTTTTTT

D: TRBD2
V: TRBV7-9
J: TRBJ2-7
size: NA
CDR3: CASSLGTSGYYEQYF
DNA: TGTGCCAGCAGCTTAGGGACTAGCGGATACTACGAGCAGTACTTC

D: TRBD1
V: TRBV29-1
J: TRBJ2-7
size: NA
CDR3: CSTSVGQGGFSYEQYF
DNA: TGCAGCACCTCGGTAGGACAGGGTGGATTTTCCTACGAGCAGTACTTC

D: NA
V: TRBV2
J: TRBJ1-1
size: NA
CDR3: CASSEAPSRVGHTEAFF
DNA: TGTGCCAGCAGTGAAGCCCCTTCCAGGGTTGGGCACACTGAAGCTTTCTTT

D: NA
V: TRBV6-5
J: TRBJ2-7
size: once
CDR3: CASFLRRGGEQYF
DNA: TGTGCCAGCTTCTTACGGCGAGGCGGCGAGCAGTACTTC

D: TRBD1
V: TRBV28
J: TRBJ2-7
size: NA
CDR3: CASSPGTGSYEQYF
DNA: TGTGCCAGCAGCCCCGGGACAGGGTCCTACGAGCAGTACTTC

D: TRBD1
V: TRBV5-1
J: TRBJ1-6
size: once
CDR3: CASSLEGASSYNSPLHF
DNA: TGCGCCAGCAGCTTGGAGGGGGCAAGCTCCTATAATTCACCCCTCCACTTT

D: NA
V: TRBV27
J: TRBJ2-7
size: NA
CDR3: CATLWGVEQYF
DNA: TGTGCCACCCTATGGGGAGTTGAGCAGTACTTC

D: TRBD1
V: TRBV2
J: TRBJ2-7
size: NA
CDR3: CASSLTGVDYEQYF
DNA: TGTGCCAGCAGTCTGACAGGGGTGGACTACGAGCAGTACTTC

D: NA
V: TRBV5-6
J: TRBJ1-5
size: NA
CDR3: CASSWGTGGQPQHF
DNA: TGTGCCAGCAGCTGGGGGACTGGCGGGCAGCCCCAGCATTTT

D: TRBD1
V: TRBV5-4
J: TRBJ2-7
size: NA
CDR3: CASSHGDRGVSGYEQYF
DNA: TGTGCCAGCAGTCACGGGGACAGGGGAGTTTCGGGCTACGAGCAGTACTTC

D: NA
V: TRBV5-1
J: TRBJ2-6
size: NA
CDR3: CASSSVISGANVLTF
DNA: TGCGCCAGCAGCTCCGTAATCTCTGGGGCCAACGTCCTGACTTTC

D: TRBD1
V: TRBV12-5
J: TRBJ2-7
size: NA
CDR3: CASGLPTGGWYEQYF
DNA: TGTGCTAGTGGTTTGCCAACAGGGGGCTGGTACGAGCAGTACTTC

D: TRBD1
V: TRBV2
J: TRBJ2-7
size: few
CDR3: CASSESGQGSPQYF
DNA: TGTGCCAGCAGTGAATCTGGACAGGGGAGCCCGCAGTACTTC

D: NA
V: TRBV7-6
J: TRBJ2-1
size: NA
CDR3: CASSLGLGDEQFF
DNA: TGTGCCAGCAGCTTAGGTTTAGGAGATGAGCAGTTCTTC

D: NA
V: TRBV25-1
J: TRBJ2-2
size: NA
CDR3: CASSEYRDTGELFF
DNA: TGTGCCAGCAGTGAATATAGGGACACCGGGGAGCTGTTTTTT

D: NA
V: TRBV27
J: TRBJ1-1
size: NA
CDR3: CASSPSMNTEAFF
DNA: TGTGCCAGCAGTCCTTCCATGAACACTGAAGCTTTCTTT

D: TRBD2
V: TRBV19
J: TRBJ2-5
size: NA
CDR3: CASSPRGGRRETQYF
DNA: TGTGCCAGTAGTCCCCGGGGAGGGCGGCGGGAGACCCAGTACTTC

D: NA
V: TRBV5-1
J: TRBJ1-4
size: NA
CDR3: CASSLDLRGRGNEKLFF
DNA: TGCGCCAGCAGCTTGGACCTAAGGGGCCGCGGGAATGAAAAACTGTTTTTT

D: NA
V: TRBV6-6
J: TRBJ2-2
size: NA
CDR3: CATNDRDTGELFF
DNA: TGTGCCACCAACGACAGAGACACCGGGGAGCTGTTTTTT

D: NA
V: TRBV5-1
J: TRBJ1-5
size: NA
CDR3: CASSLEPGFSNQPQHF
DNA: TGCGCCAGCAGCTTGGAACCAGGGTTTAGCAATCAGCCCCAGCATTTT

D: NA
V: TRBV27
J: TRBJ2-2
size: NA
CDR3: CASSPSGSNTGELFF
DNA: TGTGCCAGCAGTCCCTCGGGATCGAACACCGGGGAGCTGTTTTTT

D: NA
V: TRBV7-6
J: TRBJ2-2
size: NA
CDR3: CASTIYRTGELFF
DNA: TGTGCCAGCACCATTTACCGTACCGGGGAGCTGTTTTTT

D: NA
V: TRBV4-1
J: TRBJ2-7
size: NA
CDR3: CASSLRRDFDEQYF
DNA: TGCGCCAGCAGCCTTCGCCGGGACTTTGACGAGCAGTACTTC

D: NA
V: TRBV6-6
J: TRBJ1-1
size: NA
CDR3: CASSFPEAMNTEAFF
DNA: TGTGCCAGCAGTTTCCCCGAAGCCATGAACACTGAAGCTTTCTTT

D: TRBD1
V: TRBV2
J: TRBJ2-1
size: NA
CDR3: CASSGRQGESYNEQFF
DNA: TGTGCCAGCAGCGGTCGACAGGGAGAATCCTACAATGAGCAGTTCTTC

D: NA
V: TRBV9
J: TRBJ1-1
size: once
CDR3: CASSVGSEDTEAFF
DNA: TGTGCCAGCAGCGTAGGCAGTGAGGACACTGAAGCTTTCTTT

D: NA
V: TRBV27
J: TRBJ2-1
size: NA
CDR3: CASRMGLASENEQFF
DNA: TGTGCCAGCAGGATGGGCCTGGCTAGCGAGAATGAGCAGTTCTTC

D: TRBD1
V: TRBV5-1
J: TRBJ1-2
size: NA
CDR3: CASSLYPDRGNYGYTF
DNA: TGCGCCAGCAGCCTATATCCTGACAGGGGCAACTATGGCTACACCTTC

D: TRBD1
V: TRBV5-4
J: TRBJ1-6
size: NA
CDR3: CASSTDRVKSPLHF
DNA: TGTGCCAGCAGCACCGACAGGGTGAAGTCACCCCTCCACTTT

D: NA
V: TRBV19
J: TRBJ1-5
size: few
CDR3: CASSIGRRGNQPQHF
DNA: TGTGCCAGTAGTATAGGTCGAAGGGGCAATCAGCCCCAGCATTTT

D: NA
V: TRBV5-1
J: TRBJ2-3
size: NA
CDR3: CASSLTGALHTDTQYF
DNA: TGCGCCAGCAGCCTCACGGGGGCCCTCCACACAGATACGCAGTATTTT

D: NA
V: TRBV9
J: TRBJ1-4
size: NA
CDR3: CASSVAGGGGNNEKLFF
DNA: TGTGCCAGCAGCGTAGCTGGAGGGGGGGGGAATAATGAAAAACTGTTTTTT

D: NA
V: TRBV9
J: TRBJ2-1
size: NA
CDR3: CASSVGPVNEQFF
DNA: TGTGCCAGCAGCGTAGGCCCAGTTAATGAGCAGTTCTTC

D: TRBD1
V: TRBV30
J: TRBJ2-7
size: NA
CDR3: CAWGAETGGFYEQYF
DNA: TGTGCCTGGGGGGCCGAGACAGGGGGCTTCTACGAGCAGTACTTC

D: NA
V: TRBV18
J: TRBJ1-1
size: NA
CDR3: CASSPPRGQLGNTEAFF
DNA: TGTGCCAGCTCACCCCCAAGAGGACAACTAGGAAACACTGAAGCTTTCTTT

D: NA
V: TRBV13
J: TRBJ1-1
size: NA
CDR3: CASRQTGFDGNTEAFF
DNA: TGTGCCAGCAGACAAACAGGGTTCGATGGGAACACTGAAGCTTTCTTT

D: NA
V: TRBV19
J: TRBJ1-1
size: NA
CDR3: CASAGGGRGTEAFF
DNA: TGTGCCAGTGCCGGCGGGGGGCGAGGGACTGAAGCTTTCTTT

D: NA
V: TRBV10-3
J: TRBJ1-1
size: NA
CDR3: CAISDTENTEAFF
DNA: TGTGCCATCAGCGATACAGAGAACACTGAAGCTTTCTTT

D: NA
V: TRBV5-1
J: TRBJ1-1
size: NA
CDR3: CASSSGPNTEAFF
DNA: TGCGCCAGCAGCTCGGGACCGAACACTGAAGCTTTCTTT

D: NA
V: TRBV9
J: TRBJ1-1
size: NA
CDR3: CASSVEGTVNTEAFF
DNA: TGTGCCAGCAGCGTAGAGGGGACCGTGAACACTGAAGCTTTCTTT